These T cell receptor beta chains were read from a single sample in a study of T cell responses to AZD1222 COVID-19 vaccine. This table comes from immunoSEQ multiplex PCR, and its TCRdb copy is limited to in-frame clones, with some not included. Of tens of thousands of clones in the sample, approximately 90% are singletons; the top ten hold about 30%. The sample consisted of peripheral blood, taken 28 days after the second AZD1222 dose. The receptor set was obtained from an adult who received the AZD1222 COVID-19 vaccine. Both conserved end residues are part of each CDR3. A D gene is named only where the DNA matches it firmly. Clone size is given for some rows only: seen once, a few or many times, or a class if the clone is expanded.

>TRBD1|once|TRBV14|TRBJ1-1
TGTGCCAGCAGCCGACAGGGGATAGGGACTGAAGCTTTCTTT
CASSRQGIGTEAFF
>TRBD1|-|TRBV6-6|TRBJ1-4
TGTGCCAGCAGCCGAGGAAGCTTTGGGACAGGACATGAAAAACTGTTTTTT
CASSRGSFGTGHEKLFF
>-|-|TRBV5-1|TRBJ2-1
TGCGCCAGCAGCTTGTCACTAGCCTTAGCCCATGAGCAGTTCTTC
CASSLSLALAHEQFF
>-|-|TRBV20-1|TRBJ2-7
TGCAGTGCTAGCGAATCCTACGAGCAGTACTTC
CSASESYEQYF
>TRBD2|-|TRBV7-9|TRBJ2-1
TGTGCCAGCAGCTTAGTAGCGGGAGGCCTGAGCTCCTACAATGAGCAGTTCTTC
CASSLVAGGLSSYNEQFF
>-|-|TRBV28|TRBJ1-6
TGTGCCAGCAGAAAATCCGGACAGTATAATTCACCCCTCCACTTT
CASRKSGQYNSPLHF
>-|few|TRBV18|TRBJ2-7
TGTGCCAGCTCACCAGGGGTTAGCTCCTACGAGCAGTACTTC
CASSPGVSSYEQYF
>TRBD1|once|TRBV6-2/TRBV6-3|TRBJ2-1
TGTGCCAGCAGCTCAGACAGGGTTGCTGAGCAGTTCTTC
CASSSDRVAEQFF
>-|-|TRBV7-2|TRBJ1-1
TGTGCCAGCAGCTTACAGGGGACTACGACTGAAGCTTTCTTT
CASSLQGTTTEAFF
>-|once|TRBV7-8|TRBJ1-3
TGTGCCAGCAGCGATGTTGGAAACACCATATATTTT
CASSDVGNTIYF
>-|-|TRBV6-4|TRBJ2-7
TGTGCCACCTCCGAGGGGGGGCTCGAGCAGTACTTC
CATSEGGLEQYF
>-|-|TRBV28|TRBJ1-5
TGTGCCAGCAGTTTATATGATCAGGTTAGCAATCAGCCCCAGCATTTT
CASSLYDQVSNQPQHF
>TRBD1|few|TRBV28|TRBJ1-1
TGTGCCAGCAGCCCCCACCCCGGGACAGGGAGGGGGGACACTGAAGCTTTCTTT
CASSPHPGTGRGDTEAFF
>-|once|TRBV6-5|TRBJ2-5
TGTGCCAGTTGGGGCGGAGAGACCCAGTACTTC
CASWGGETQYF
>TRBD1|-|TRBV28|TRBJ2-1
TGTGCCAGCAGTTCCCAGAGTGACAGGGGCAGGGACAATGAGCAGTTCTTC
CASSSQSDRGRDNEQFF
>TRBD1|-|TRBV29-1|TRBJ2-7
TGCAGCGCGACAGGGGACGAGCAGTACTTC
CSATGDEQYF
>-|-|TRBV4-2|TRBJ2-5
TGTGCCAGCAGCCAAGTCCTCGACAGGTACCAAGAGACCCAGTACTTC
CASSQVLDRYQETQYF
>TRBD1|-|TRBV27|TRBJ2-3
TGTGCCAGCAGTTCGTCCTGGGACAGACCAGATACGCAGTATTTT
CASSSSWDRPDTQYF
>TRBD1|-|TRBV5-1|TRBJ2-1
TGCGCCAGCAGCTCGGACAGGGGAGGTAAGAATGAGCAGTTCTTC
CASSSDRGGKNEQFF
>-|-|TRBV30|TRBJ1-6
TGTGCCTGGACGGGGTTTTATAATTCACCCCTCCACTTT
CAWTGFYNSPLHF
>TRBD2|-|TRBV10-1|TRBJ2-1
TGCGCCAGCAGTGAGTCTAGCGGGGGGGGATACAATGAGCAGTTCTTC
CASSESSGGGYNEQFF
>-|-|TRBV13|TRBJ2-1
TGTGCCAGCAGCTTAACACGTTACAATGAGCAGTTCTTC
CASSLTRYNEQFF
>-|few|TRBV4-2|TRBJ2-7
TGTGCCAGCAGCCAAGATGAGGGGGGGTCCTACGAGCAGTACTTC
CASSQDEGGSYEQYF
>TRBD1|-|TRBV2|TRBJ1-5
TGTGCCAGCACTCCTGACAGGGCTCGAAATCAGCCCCAGCATTTT
CASTPDRARNQPQHF
>TRBD1|once|TRBV4-3|TRBJ1-1
TGCGCCAGCAGCCAAGTGGACAGGGGGAGTGAAGCTTTCTTT
CASSQVDRGSEAFF
>-|-|TRBV6-2/TRBV6-3|TRBJ2-7
TGTGCCAGCAGCCTCCCAGGGGAAAGATCCTACGAGCAGTACTTC
CASSLPGERSYEQYF